This TCR beta chain was sequenced during a study of Ad26.COV2.S vaccination and SARS-CoV-2 variants (dated by TCRdb to the early 2020s). As for the study more broadly: Vaccine-arm donors came from COV1001, a multicentre, randomized, double-blind, placebo-controlled phase I-IIa trial of Ad26.COV2.S in healthy adults. Trial participants were randomized into five groups of five: low-dose or high-dose Ad26.COV2.S given once or twice, or placebo on both occasions. Ad26.COV2.S was given intramuscularly at 5x10^10 or 1x10^11 viral particles, as a single shot or as two shots 56 days apart. TCRbeta repertoire sequencing was used to assess the specificity and breadth of SARS-CoV-2-reactive T cell receptors after Ad26.COV2.S vaccination. Blinding of investigators to trial group allocation was maintained during experiments and outcome assessment. A total of some 30 samples were included in the TCR-sequenced set, comprising around 19 Ad26.COV2.S vaccine recipients, 5 placebo recipients and 8 SARS-CoV-2 convalescent individuals. On the study overall, not on this receptor specifically: Vaccine and placebo recipients had comparable non-spike TCR breadth, which fits with the vaccine containing only spike. The study lacked the statistical power to compare responses across vaccine doses or regimens. After vaccination, substantial breadth of spike-specific CD8+ and CD4+ T cell responses was reported. The authors noted that total T cell responses may have been underestimated by the TCR breadth and depth analyses. Spike-specific TCR breadth was higher in Ad26.COV2.S recipients than in placebo recipients (P = 0.0014).

Comment on this clone: No antigen is known for it. Base quality data are lacking; no much larger clone is found one base away.

TCRbeta CDR3 regions were sequenced with the immunoSEQ Assay. After extraction, genomic DNA underwent amplification by bias-controlled multiplex PCR, followed by high-throughput sequencing. On the authors' methods: To quantify the absolute abundance of every unique TCRbeta CDR3 region, sequences were collapsed and filtered. T cell fraction was estimated by normalization of TCRbeta template counts to usable DNA, with usable DNA being measured through amplification of reference genes present in all nucleated cells. Repertoire TCRs were annotated as SARS-CoV-2-specific by exact matching of V gene, CDR3 amino acid sequence and J gene to a known reactive TCR set. The reference SARS-CoV-2 TCR set was obtained from MIRA and was filtered for enrichment in COVID-19-positive ImmuneCODE repertoires, whereby public or cross-reactive TCRs were removed. Based on the MIRA antigens, annotated TCRs were further analysed at the level of specific ORF or position within ORF. Depth was the summed frequency of annotated unique rearrangements, while breadth was defined as annotated unique rearrangements over total unique productive rearrangements. Two-sided Wilcoxon rank-sum tests were used to compare TCR breadth between groups. As stored in TCRdb, this immuneACCESS dataset retains in-frame rearrangements with V and J assigned. A fraction of the clones does not appear; measured against another copy, unresolved V genes explain less than half of the discrepancy, and the remainder lacks a known reason. The V and J calls and clone size are taken from that table; D and trimming were inferred from the DNA. The sample records around 380,000 clones, approximately 90% of which are singletons. Clones ranked in the top ten supply approximately 3.7% of the sample.

Sequences LGHNA (CDR1) and YNFKEQ (CDR2) are obtained from the germline V gene. Trimming removed 1 base from V and 4 bases from J, leaving 12 bases between the germline ends. The CDR3 covers 15 residues, taking in both the cysteine and the phenylalanine. Only the CDR3 DNA is retained, 45 bases long and in frame from the first base. According to the study, the label for this sample's treatment or condition signals: roughly 19 received Ad26.COV2.S at low or high dose, single or two shots; roughly 5 received placebo; per-sample allocation not given. For vaccine and placebo recipients, the sequenced repertoires came from samples collected on day 63 after the first injection. Cohort 1b enrolled roughly 25 adults aged 18-55 years at a single site in Boston, USA, between 29 July and 7 August 2020. Ad26.COV2.S was a replication-incompetent adenovirus type 26 vector that expressed a prefusion-stabilized SARS-CoV-2 spike protein derived from the original Wuhan strain.

The rearranged segments are TRBV4-2 and TRBJ2-3, with no reliable assignment of the D segment. The sequencing here drew on peripheral blood, taken in a trial of Ad26.COV2.S vaccine versus placebo. This receptor was taken from a person between 18 and 65 years old who received the Ad26.COV2.S COVID-19 vaccine or a placebo. The CDR3: CASSQAGGSSDTQYF. The sequenced DNA is TGTGCCAGCAGCCAAGCCGGCGGTAGCTCAGATACGCAGTATTTT.